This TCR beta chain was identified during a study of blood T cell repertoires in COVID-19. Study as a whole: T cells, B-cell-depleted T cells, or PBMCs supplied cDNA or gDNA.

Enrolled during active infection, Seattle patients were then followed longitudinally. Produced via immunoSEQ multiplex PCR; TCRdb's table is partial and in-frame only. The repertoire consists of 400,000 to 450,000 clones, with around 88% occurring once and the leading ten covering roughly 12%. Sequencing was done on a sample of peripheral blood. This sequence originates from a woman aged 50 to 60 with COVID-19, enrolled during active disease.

This CDR3 is CAWASDRPLNTEAFF. Here the CDR3 DNA reads TGTGCCTGGGCTTCGGACAGGCCTTTGAACACTGAAGCTTTCTTT. The chain couples TRBV30 to TRBJ1-1; 7 bases are shared with TRBD1. The CDR3 sequence is 15 residues long. Losses at the gene ends were 5 bases for V and 0 bases for J; bases not matched to a gene: 9. Germline V gives CDR1 GTSNPN, CDR2 SVGIG (reference sequence).